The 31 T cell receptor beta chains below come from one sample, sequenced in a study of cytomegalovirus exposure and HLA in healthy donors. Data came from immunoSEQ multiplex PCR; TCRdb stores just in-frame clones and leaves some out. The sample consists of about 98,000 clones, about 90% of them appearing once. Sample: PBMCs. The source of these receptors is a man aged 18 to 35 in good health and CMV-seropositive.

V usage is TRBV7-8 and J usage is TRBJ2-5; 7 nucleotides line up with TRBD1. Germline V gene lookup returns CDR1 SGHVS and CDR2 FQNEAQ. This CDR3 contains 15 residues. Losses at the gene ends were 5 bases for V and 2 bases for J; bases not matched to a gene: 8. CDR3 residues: CASSETTGTQETQYF. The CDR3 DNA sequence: TGTGCCAGCAGCGAGACGACAGGGACGCAAGAGACCCAGTACTTC.

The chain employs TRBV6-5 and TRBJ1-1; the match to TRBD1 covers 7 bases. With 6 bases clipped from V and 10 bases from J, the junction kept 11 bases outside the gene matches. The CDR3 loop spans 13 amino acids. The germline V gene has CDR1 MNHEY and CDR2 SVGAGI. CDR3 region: CASSRTGDPRAFF. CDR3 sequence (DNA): TGTGCCAGCAGCCGTACAGGGGACCCGCGAGCTTTCTTT.

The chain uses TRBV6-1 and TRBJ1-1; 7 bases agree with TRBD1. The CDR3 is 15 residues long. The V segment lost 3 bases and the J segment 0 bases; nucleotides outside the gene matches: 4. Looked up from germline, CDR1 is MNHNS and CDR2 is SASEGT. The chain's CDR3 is CASSEGTVMNTEAFF. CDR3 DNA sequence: TGTGCCAGCAGTGAGGGGACAGTAATGAACACTGAAGCTTTCTTT.

The CDR3 DNA sequence: TGTGCTAGTGGTTTGACCGGGACATCCCATCAGCCCCAGCATTTT. Protein: CASGLTGTSHQPQHF. The chain is built from TRBV12-5 and TRBJ1-5; the D gene is possibly TRBD1 (6 bases). CDR3 size: 15 residues. The germline CDR1 and CDR2 sequences are LGHNT and FRNRAP. Trimming took off 2 bases at V and 5 bases at J, with 13 bases between the two ends.

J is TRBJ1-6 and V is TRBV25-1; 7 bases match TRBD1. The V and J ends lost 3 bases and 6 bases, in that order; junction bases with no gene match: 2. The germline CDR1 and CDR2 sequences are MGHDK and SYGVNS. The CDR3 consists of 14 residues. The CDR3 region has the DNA TGTGCCAGCAGTGACCACAGGGGTAATTCACCCCTCCACTTT. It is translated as CASSDHRGNSPLHF.

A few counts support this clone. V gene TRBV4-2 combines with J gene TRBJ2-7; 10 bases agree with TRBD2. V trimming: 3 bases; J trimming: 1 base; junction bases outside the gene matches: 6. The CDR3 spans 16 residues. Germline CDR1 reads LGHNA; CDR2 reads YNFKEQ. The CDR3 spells CASSQRTSGTSYEQYF. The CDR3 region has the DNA TGTGCCAGCAGCCAGAGGACTAGCGGCACTTCCTACGAGCAGTACTTC.

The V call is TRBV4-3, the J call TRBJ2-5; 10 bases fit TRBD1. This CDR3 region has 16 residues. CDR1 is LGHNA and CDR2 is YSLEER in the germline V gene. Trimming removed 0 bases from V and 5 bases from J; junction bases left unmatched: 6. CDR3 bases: TGCGCCAGCAGCCAAGATTCGGACAGGGGGATGGAGACCCAGTACTTC. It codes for CASSQDSDRGMETQYF.

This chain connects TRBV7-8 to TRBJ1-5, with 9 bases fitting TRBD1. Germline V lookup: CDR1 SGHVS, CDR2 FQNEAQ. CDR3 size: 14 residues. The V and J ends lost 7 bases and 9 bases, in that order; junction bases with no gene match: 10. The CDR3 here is CASTGDRGVRPQHF. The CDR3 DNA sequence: TGTGCCAGCACCGGTGACAGGGGGGTCCGGCCCCAGCATTTT.

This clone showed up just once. The CDR3 DNA is TGCAGCGTGTACCACAGGGGCAACGAGCAGTACTTC. Translating it yields CSVYHRGNEQYF. The V gene is TRBV29-1, the J gene TRBJ2-7; TRBD1 aligns across 7 bases. Germline V lookup: CDR1 SQVTM, CDR2 ANQGSEA. Trimming took 6 bases from V and 5 from J; bases not matched to a gene: 7. This CDR3 is 12 amino acids long.

Here the CDR3 reads CASSTGTGGSTGQYF. DNA for the CDR3: TGTGCCAGCAGTACCGGGACAGGGGGCTCTACCGGGCAGTACTTC. This chain uses TRBV27 with TRBJ2-7; 12 nucleotides line up with TRBD1. Per the germline V gene, CDR1 is MNHEY and CDR2 is SMNVEV (reference sequence). V dropped 5 bases and J dropped 9; count of bases not matched to a gene: 11. The CDR3 runs to 15 residues.

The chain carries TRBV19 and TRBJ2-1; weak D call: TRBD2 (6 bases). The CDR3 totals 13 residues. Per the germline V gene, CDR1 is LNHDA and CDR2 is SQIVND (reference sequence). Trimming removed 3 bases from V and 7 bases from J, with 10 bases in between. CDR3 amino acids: CASSIPAGNEQFF. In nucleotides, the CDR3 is TGTGCCAGTAGTATTCCGGCGGGGAATGAGCAGTTCTTC.

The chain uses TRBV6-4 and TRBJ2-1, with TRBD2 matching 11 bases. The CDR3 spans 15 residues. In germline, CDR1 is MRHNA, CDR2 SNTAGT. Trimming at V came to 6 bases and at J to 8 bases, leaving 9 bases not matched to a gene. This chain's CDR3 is CASRKTSGIRYEQFF. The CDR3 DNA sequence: TGTGCCAGCAGAAAGACTAGCGGGATTCGCTATGAGCAGTTCTTC.

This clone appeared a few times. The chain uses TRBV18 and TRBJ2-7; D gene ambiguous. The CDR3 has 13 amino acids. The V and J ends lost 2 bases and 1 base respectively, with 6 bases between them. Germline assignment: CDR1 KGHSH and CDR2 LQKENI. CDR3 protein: CASSPAASYEQYF. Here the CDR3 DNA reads TGTGCCAGCTCACCAGCGGCTTCCTACGAGCAGTACTTC.

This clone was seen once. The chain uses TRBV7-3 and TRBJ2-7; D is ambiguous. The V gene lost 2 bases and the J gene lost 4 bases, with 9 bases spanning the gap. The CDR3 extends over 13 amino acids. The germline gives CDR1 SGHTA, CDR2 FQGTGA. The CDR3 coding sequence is TGTGCCAGCAGCTTAGGGCCTAAATACGAGCAGTACTTC. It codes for CASSLGPKYEQYF.

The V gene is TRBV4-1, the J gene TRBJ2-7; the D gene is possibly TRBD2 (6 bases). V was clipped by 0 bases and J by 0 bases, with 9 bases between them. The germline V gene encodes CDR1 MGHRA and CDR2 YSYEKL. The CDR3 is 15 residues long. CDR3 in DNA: TGCGCCAGCAGCCAAGACGCGGGGTCCTCCTACGAGCAGTACTTC. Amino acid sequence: CASSQDAGSSYEQYF.

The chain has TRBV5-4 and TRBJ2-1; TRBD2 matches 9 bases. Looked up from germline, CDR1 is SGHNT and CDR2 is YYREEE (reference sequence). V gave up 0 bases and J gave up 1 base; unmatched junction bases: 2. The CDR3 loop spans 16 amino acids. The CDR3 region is CASSLGGRGSYNEQFF. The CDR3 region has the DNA TGTGCCAGCAGCTTGGGCGGGAGGGGGTCCTACAATGAGCAGTTCTTC.

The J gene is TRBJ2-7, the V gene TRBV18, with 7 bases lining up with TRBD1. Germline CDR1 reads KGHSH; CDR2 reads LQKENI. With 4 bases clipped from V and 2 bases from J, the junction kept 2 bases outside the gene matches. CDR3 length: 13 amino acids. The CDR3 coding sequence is TGTGCCAGCTCACGGGACAGTACCTACGAGCAGTACTTC. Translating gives CASSRDSTYEQYF. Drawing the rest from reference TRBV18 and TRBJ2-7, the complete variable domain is NAGVMQNPRHLVRRRGQEARLRCSPMKGHSHVYWYRQLPEEGLKFMVYLQKENIIDESGMPKERFSAEFPKEGPSILRIQQVVRGDSAAYFCASSRDSTYEQYFGPGTRLTVT.

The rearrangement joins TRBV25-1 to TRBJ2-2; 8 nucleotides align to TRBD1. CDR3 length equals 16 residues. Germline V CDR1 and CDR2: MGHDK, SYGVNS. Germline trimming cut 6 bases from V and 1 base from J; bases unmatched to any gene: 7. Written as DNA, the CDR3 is TGTGCCAGCAGAAGCTACGGGACAGGGAACACCGGGGAGCTGTTTTTT. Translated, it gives CASRSYGTGNTGELFF.

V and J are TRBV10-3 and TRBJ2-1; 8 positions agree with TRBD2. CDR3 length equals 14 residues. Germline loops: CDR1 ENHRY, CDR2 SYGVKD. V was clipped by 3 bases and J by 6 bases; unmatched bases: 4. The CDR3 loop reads CAISDPGGFNEQFF. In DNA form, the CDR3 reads TGTGCCATCAGTGACCCGGGGGGGTTCAATGAGCAGTTCTTC.

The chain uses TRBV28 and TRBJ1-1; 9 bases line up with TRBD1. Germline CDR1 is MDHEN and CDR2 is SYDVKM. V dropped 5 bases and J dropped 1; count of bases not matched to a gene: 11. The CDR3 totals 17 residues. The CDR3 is CASSIWGTGFTNTEAFF. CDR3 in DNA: TGTGCCAGCAGTATCTGGGGGACAGGGTTTACGAACACTGAAGCTTTCTTT.

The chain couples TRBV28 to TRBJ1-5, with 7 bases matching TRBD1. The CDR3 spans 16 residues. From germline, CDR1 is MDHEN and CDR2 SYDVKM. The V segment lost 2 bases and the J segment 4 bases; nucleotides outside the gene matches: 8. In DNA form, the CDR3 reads TGTGCCAGCAGTTTAGCGAGTGACAGGGTTAATCAGCCCCAGCATTTT. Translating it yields CASSLASDRVNQPQHF.

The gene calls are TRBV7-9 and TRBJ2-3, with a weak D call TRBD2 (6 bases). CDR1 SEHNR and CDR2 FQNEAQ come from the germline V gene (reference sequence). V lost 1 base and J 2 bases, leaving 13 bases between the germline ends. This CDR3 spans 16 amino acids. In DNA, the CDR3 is TGTGCCAGCAGCTTAGTGGTCGGGAGCTCCACAGATACGCAGTATTTT. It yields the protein CASSLVVGSSTDTQYF.

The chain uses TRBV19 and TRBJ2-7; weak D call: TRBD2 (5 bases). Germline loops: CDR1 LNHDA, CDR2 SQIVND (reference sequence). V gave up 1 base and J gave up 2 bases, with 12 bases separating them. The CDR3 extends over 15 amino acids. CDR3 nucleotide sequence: TGTGCCAGTAGTATAGTGTACGAGGGCGCCTACGAGCAGTACTTC. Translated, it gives CASSIVYEGAYEQYF.

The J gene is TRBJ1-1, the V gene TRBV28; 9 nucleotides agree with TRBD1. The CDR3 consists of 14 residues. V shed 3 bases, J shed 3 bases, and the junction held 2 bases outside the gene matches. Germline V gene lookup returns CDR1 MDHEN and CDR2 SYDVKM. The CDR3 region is CASSLDRGYTEAFF. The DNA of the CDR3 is TGTGCCAGCAGTTTGGACAGGGGCTACACTGAAGCTTTCTTT. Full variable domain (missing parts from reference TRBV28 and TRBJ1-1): DVKVTQSSRYLVKRTGEKVFLECVQDMDHENMFWYRQDPGLGLRLIYFSYDVKMKEKGDIPEGYSVSREKKERFSLILESASTNQTSMYLCASSLDRGYTEAFFGQGTRLTVV.

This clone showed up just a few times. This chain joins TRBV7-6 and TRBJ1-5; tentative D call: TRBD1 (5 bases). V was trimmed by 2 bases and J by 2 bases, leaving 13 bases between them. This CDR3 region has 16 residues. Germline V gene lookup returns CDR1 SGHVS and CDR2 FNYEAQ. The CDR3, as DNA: TGTGCCAGCAGCTTAAGATCCGGACAAGGCAATCAGCCCCAGCATTTT. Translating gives CASSLRSGQGNQPQHF.

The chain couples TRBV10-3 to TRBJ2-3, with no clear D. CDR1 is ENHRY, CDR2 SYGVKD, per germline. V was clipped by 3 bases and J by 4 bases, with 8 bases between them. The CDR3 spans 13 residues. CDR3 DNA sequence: TGTGCCATCAGTGACGACCAGGCAGATACGCAGTATTTT. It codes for CAISDDQADTQYF.

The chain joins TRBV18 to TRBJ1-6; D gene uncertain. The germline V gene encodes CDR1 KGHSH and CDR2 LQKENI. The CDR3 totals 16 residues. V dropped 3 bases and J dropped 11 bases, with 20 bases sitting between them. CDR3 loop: CASSPTGTSAEAPLHF. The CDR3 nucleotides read TGTGCCAGCTCACCGACCGGAACCTCTGCGGAGGCACCCCTCCACTTT.

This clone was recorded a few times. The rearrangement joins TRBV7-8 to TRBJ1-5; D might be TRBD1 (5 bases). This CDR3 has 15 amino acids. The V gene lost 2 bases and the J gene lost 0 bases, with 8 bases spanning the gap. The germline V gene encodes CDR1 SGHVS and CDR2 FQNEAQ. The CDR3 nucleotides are TGTGCCAGCAGCTTACAGGGAAATAGCAATCAGCCCCAGCATTTT. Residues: CASSLQGNSNQPQHF. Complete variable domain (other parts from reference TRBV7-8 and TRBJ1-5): GAGVSQSPRYKVAKRGQDVALRCDPISGHVSLFWYQQALGQGPEFLTYFQNEAQLDKSGLPSDRFFAERPEGSVSTLKIQRTQQEDSAVYLCASSLQGNSNQPQHFGDGTRLSIL.

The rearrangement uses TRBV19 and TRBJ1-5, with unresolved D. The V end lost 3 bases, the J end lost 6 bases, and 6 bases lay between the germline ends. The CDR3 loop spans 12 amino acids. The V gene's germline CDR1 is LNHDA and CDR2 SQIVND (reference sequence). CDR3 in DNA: TGTGCCAGTAGTATCCCCGGTCAGCCCCAGCATTTT. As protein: CASSIPGQPQHF.

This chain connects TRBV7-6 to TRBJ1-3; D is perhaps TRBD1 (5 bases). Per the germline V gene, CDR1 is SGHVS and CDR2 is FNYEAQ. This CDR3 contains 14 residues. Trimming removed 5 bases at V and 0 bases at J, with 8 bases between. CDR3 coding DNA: TGTGCCAGCAGCCCCCAGGGCTCTGGAAACACCATATATTTT. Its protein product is CASSPQGSGNTIYF.

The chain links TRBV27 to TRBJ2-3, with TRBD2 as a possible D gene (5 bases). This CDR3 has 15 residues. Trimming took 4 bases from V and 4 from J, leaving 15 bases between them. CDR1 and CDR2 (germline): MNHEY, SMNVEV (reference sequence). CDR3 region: CASSSHEGVPDTQYF. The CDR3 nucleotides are TGTGCCAGCAGTTCACACGAGGGAGTCCCAGATACGCAGTATTTT.